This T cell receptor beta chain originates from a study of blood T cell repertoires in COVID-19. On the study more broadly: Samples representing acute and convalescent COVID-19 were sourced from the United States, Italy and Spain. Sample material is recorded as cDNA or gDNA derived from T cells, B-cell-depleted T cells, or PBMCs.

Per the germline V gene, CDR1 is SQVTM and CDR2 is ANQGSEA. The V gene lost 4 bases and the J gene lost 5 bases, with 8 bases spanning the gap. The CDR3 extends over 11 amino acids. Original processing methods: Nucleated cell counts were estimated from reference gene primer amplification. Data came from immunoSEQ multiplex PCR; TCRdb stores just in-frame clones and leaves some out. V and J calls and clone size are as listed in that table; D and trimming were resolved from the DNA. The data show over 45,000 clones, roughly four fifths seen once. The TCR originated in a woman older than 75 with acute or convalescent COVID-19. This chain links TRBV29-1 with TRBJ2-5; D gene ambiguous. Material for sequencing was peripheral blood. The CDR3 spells CSVGGKETQYF. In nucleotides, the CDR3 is TGCAGCGTTGGAGGCAAGGAGACCCAGTACTTC.